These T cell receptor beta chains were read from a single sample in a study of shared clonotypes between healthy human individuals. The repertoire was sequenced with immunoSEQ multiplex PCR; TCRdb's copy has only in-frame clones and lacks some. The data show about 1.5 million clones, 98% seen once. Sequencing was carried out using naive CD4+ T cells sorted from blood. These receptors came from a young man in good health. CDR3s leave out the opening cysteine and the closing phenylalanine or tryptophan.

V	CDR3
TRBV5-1	ASSATPGLTTYEQY
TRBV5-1	ASSLVSAGANEKLF
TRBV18	ASSPKTGDTEAF
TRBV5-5	ASSFGGPSYEQY
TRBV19	ASQHGGLHTGELF
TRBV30	AWIHGTAEQF
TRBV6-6	ASGRQGFEKLF
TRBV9	ASSVQTGTDFYNEQF
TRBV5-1	ASSLDVSTDTQY
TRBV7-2	ASSLASQKNYGYT
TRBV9	ASSDRQGGPVLT
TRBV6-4	ASSDRGGIKF